This T cell receptor beta chain is drawn from a study of control samples from healthy donors and cancer patients. The V gene's germline CDR1 is LNHDA and CDR2 SQIVND (reference sequence). V lost 1 base and J lost 4; bases outside the gene matches: 3. The CDR3 sequence is 15 residues long. Clones were read by immunoSEQ multiplex PCR, and TCRdb kept only the in-frame ones, dropping some. The table lists some 150,000 clones, around 90% of them singletons, with roughly 3.2% in the top ten. The sample consisted of blood. The rearrangement joins TRBV19 to TRBJ2-3; 9 bases agree with TRBD1. This receptor was obtained from a man in his thirties or forties in good health. The CDR3 protein is CASSIGGQGPDTQYF. The CDR3 region has the DNA TGTGCCAGTAGTATAGGGGGACAGGGTCCAGATACGCAGTATTTT. The whole variable domain, remainder taken from reference TRBV19 and TRBJ2-3, is DGGITQSPKYLFRKEGQNVTLSCEQNLNHDAMYWYRQDPGQGLRLIYYSQIVNDFQKGDIAEGYSVSREKKESFPLTVTSAQKNPTAFYLCASSIGGQGPDTQYFGPGTRLTVL.